The rows below give T cell receptor beta chains drawn from one sample of a study of cytomegalovirus exposure and HLA in healthy donors. The protocol was immunoSEQ multiplex PCR, while the TCRdb copy is restricted to in-frame clones and leaves out a portion. The sample's table shows 65,000 to 95,000 clones. The specimen was PBMCs. The receptors stem from a woman aged 55-75 years in good health and CMV-seronegative. CDR3s include the opening cysteine and the closing phenylalanine or tryptophan. D genes are given only for firm matches.

j_gene: TRBJ2-2
len: 13
d_gene: .
v_gene: TRBV2
CDR3nt: TGTGCCAGCAGTGATGGGCAGGCCGGGGAGCTGTTTTTT
CDR3aa: CASSDGQAGELFF

j_gene: TRBJ2-2
len: 15
d_gene: TRBD1
v_gene: TRBV18
CDR3nt: TGTGCCAGCTCACCACTCGGGACAGGGGCCGGGGAGCTGTTTTTT
CDR3aa: CASSPLGTGAGELFF

j_gene: TRBJ2-7
len: 13
d_gene: .
v_gene: TRBV7-8
CDR3nt: TGTGCCAGCAGCTTTTCCAGCTCCTACGAGCAGTACTTC
CDR3aa: CASSFSSSYEQYF

j_gene: TRBJ2-2
len: 15
d_gene: TRBD2
v_gene: TRBV10-3
CDR3nt: TGTGCCATCGCCGAGGGGAGGGCGAACACCGGGGAGCTGTTTTTT
CDR3aa: CAIAEGRANTGELFF

j_gene: TRBJ2-1
len: 14
d_gene: .
v_gene: TRBV4-2
CDR3nt: TGTGCCAGCAGCCAACCCGGGGGCGGGGGCGAGCAGTTCTTC
CDR3aa: CASSQPGGGGEQFF

j_gene: TRBJ2-7
len: 14
d_gene: .
v_gene: TRBV28
CDR3nt: TGTGCCAGCAGTTTCTTCGAGGGAAGCTACGAGCAGTACTTC
CDR3aa: CASSFFEGSYEQYF

j_gene: TRBJ2-1
len: 20
d_gene: TRBD2
v_gene: TRBV10-3
CDR3nt: TGTGCCATCAGTGAACAACCGGGACTAGCGGCCGGAGGGCTCTACAATGAGCAGTTCTTC
CDR3aa: CAISEQPGLAAGGLYNEQFF

j_gene: TRBJ2-7
len: 13
d_gene: .
v_gene: TRBV5-1
CDR3nt: TGCGCCAGCAGCCCTGGGGCAGGCGCGGATCCGTACTTC
CDR3aa: CASSPGAGADPYF

j_gene: TRBJ2-1
len: 11
d_gene: .
v_gene: TRBV28
CDR3nt: TGTGCCCTCACTAGAGGCAATGAGCAGTTCTTC
CDR3aa: CALTRGNEQFF

j_gene: TRBJ1-5
len: 15
d_gene: .
v_gene: TRBV6-1
CDR3nt: TGTGCCAGCAGTGATGGGGCTCGGCGCAATCAGCCCCAGCATTTT
CDR3aa: CASSDGARRNQPQHF

j_gene: TRBJ2-2
len: 12
d_gene: .
v_gene: TRBV7-9
CDR3nt: TGTGCCAGCAGCTCTGGACAGGGGGAGCTGTTTTTT
CDR3aa: CASSSGQGELFF

j_gene: TRBJ2-6
len: 15
d_gene: .
v_gene: TRBV2
CDR3nt: TGTGCCAGCAGTCCCGGTTTCTCTGGGGCCAACGTCCTGACTTTC
CDR3aa: CASSPGFSGANVLTF

j_gene: TRBJ2-7
len: 15
d_gene: TRBD2
v_gene: TRBV6-5
CDR3nt: TGTGCCAGCAGCCGACTAGCGGGAGGGCCCTACGAGCAGTACTTC
CDR3aa: CASSRLAGGPYEQYF

j_gene: TRBJ2-3
len: 15
d_gene: TRBD2
v_gene: TRBV7-2
CDR3nt: TGTGCCAGCAGCTTACAGCGGGAGGCATTGGATACGCAGTATTTT
CDR3aa: CASSLQREALDTQYF

j_gene: TRBJ1-4
len: 14
d_gene: .
v_gene: TRBV7-9
CDR3nt: TGTGCCAGCAGCCCAGGGGTAACTAATGAAAAACTGTTTTTT
CDR3aa: CASSPGVTNEKLFF

j_gene: TRBJ2-7
len: 19
d_gene: TRBD2
v_gene: TRBV18
CDR3nt: TGTGCCAGCTCACCACAGTGGTTCAGCCGAAGACGCGGGAGTCCCGAGCAGTACTTC
CDR3aa: CASSPQWFSRRRGSPEQYF

j_gene: TRBJ2-7
len: 14
d_gene: .
v_gene: TRBV28
CDR3nt: TGTGCCAGCAGTTCAGGGGGGAGTCCCTACGAGCAGTACTTC
CDR3aa: CASSSGGSPYEQYF

j_gene: TRBJ1-5
len: 14
d_gene: .
v_gene: TRBV4-2
CDR3nt: TGTGCCAGCAGCCAAGATCAGGGGAATCAGCCCCAGCATTTT
CDR3aa: CASSQDQGNQPQHF

j_gene: TRBJ2-3
len: 16
d_gene: TRBD2
v_gene: TRBV5-1
CDR3nt: TGCGCCAGCAGCTTGGCGGTAGCGGGAGGGGGTAGTACGCAGTATTTT
CDR3aa: CASSLAVAGGGSTQYF

j_gene: TRBJ1-1
len: 16
d_gene: .
v_gene: TRBV7-9
CDR3nt: TGTGCCAGCAGCCCGAGATACAGGGTACATAACACTGAAGCTTTCTTT
CDR3aa: CASSPRYRVHNTEAFF

j_gene: TRBJ2-1
len: 15
d_gene: TRBD2
v_gene: TRBV28
CDR3nt: TGTGCCAGCAGTCCCGGATTGACTAGCGGATTTGAGCAGTTCTTC
CDR3aa: CASSPGLTSGFEQFF

j_gene: TRBJ1-2
len: 15
d_gene: .
v_gene: TRBV7-8
CDR3nt: TGTGCCAGCAGCTTAGCCAGGGCAGGAATGGAGGGCTACACCTTC
CDR3aa: CASSLARAGMEGYTF

j_gene: TRBJ2-2
len: 16
d_gene: TRBD2
v_gene: TRBV4-1
CDR3nt: TGCGCCAGCAGCCTAGGAGGGAGGGTGGGAACCGGGGAGCTGTTTTTT
CDR3aa: CASSLGGRVGTGELFF

j_gene: TRBJ2-7
len: 11
d_gene: .
v_gene: TRBV25-1
CDR3nt: TGTGCCAGCAGTGTGTCGTTCGGGCAGTACTTC
CDR3aa: CASSVSFGQYF

j_gene: TRBJ2-4
len: 13
d_gene: .
v_gene: TRBV19
CDR3nt: TGTGCCAGTAGTACGGGACAAACGGCCATTCAGTACTTC
CDR3aa: CASSTGQTAIQYF

j_gene: TRBJ2-2
len: 15
d_gene: .
v_gene: TRBV11-2
CDR3nt: TGTGCCAGCAGCTCATTACGGGGTAGGGCCGGGGAGCTGTTTTTT
CDR3aa: CASSSLRGRAGELFF

j_gene: TRBJ2-7
len: 13
d_gene: .
v_gene: TRBV28
CDR3nt: TGTGCCAGCAGACCTACCAGGGGGGTTGAGCAGTACTTC
CDR3aa: CASRPTRGVEQYF

j_gene: TRBJ2-3
len: 15
d_gene: .
v_gene: TRBV10-3
CDR3nt: TGTGCCATCAGTCCGGCCCGGGGTCGCACAGATACGCAGTATTTT
CDR3aa: CAISPARGRTDTQYF

j_gene: TRBJ2-1
len: 15
d_gene: TRBD1
v_gene: TRBV28
CDR3nt: TGTGCCATCCTAAAGTCAGGACAGGGACACAATGAGCAGTTCTTC
CDR3aa: CAILKSGQGHNEQFF

j_gene: TRBJ2-7
len: 16
d_gene: TRBD2
v_gene: TRBV7-6
CDR3nt: TGTGCCAGCAGCCAACCCTCGGCGGGAGACTCGGGGGAGCAGTACTTC
CDR3aa: CASSQPSAGDSGEQYF

j_gene: TRBJ1-4
len: 15
d_gene: .
v_gene: TRBV10-3
CDR3nt: TGTGCCATCAGTGAGTCAAAGCTTACTAATGAAAAACTGTTTTTT
CDR3aa: CAISESKLTNEKLFF